This is a list of T cell receptor beta chains from one sample in a study of T cells expressing NK-cell markers. TCRdb reprocessed the 5' RACE reads and reports one entry per CDR3 protein, with no DNA. Its table lists some 410,000 distinct CDR3 sequences. The sequenced sample was blood T cells: a sorted CD56 or NKG2C T cell subset, CD4+ or CD8+ T cells, or bulk PBMC T cells (not recorded which). The receptors derive from a woman aged 18 to 75 in good health. Both conserved end residues are part of each CDR3.

V gene	J gene	CDR3 protein
TRBV5-6	TRBJ2-7	CASSTQGTEYF
TRBV20-1	TRBJ2-3	CSARDRGTSTDTQYF
TRBV4-3	TRBJ1-1	CASSPRTQNTEAFF
TRBV30	TRBJ1-2	CAWSVPRGGGYTF
TRBV7-3	TRBJ2-2	CASSLMGGPSAGELFF
TRBV5-1	TRBJ2-1	CASSPASGRNNEQFF
TRBV20-1	TRBJ2-3	CSARRTPDTQYF
TRBV20-1	TRBJ2-2	CSAFVTDRDTGELFF
TRBV7-2	TRBJ2-3	CASRSTSRSTDTQYF
TRBV9	TRBJ2-7	CASSVGSSSSYEQYF
TRBV7-2	TRBJ1-6	CASSFGDINSPLHF
TRBV12-3/TRBV12-4	TRBJ1-2	CASTLQGYDGYTF
TRBV12-3/TRBV12-4	TRBJ2-3	CASSFGGGRDTQYF
TRBV28	TRBJ2-7	CASSAATGGKEEQYF
TRBV15	TRBJ1-4	CAIPSGQARTTNEKLFF
TRBV12-3/TRBV12-4	TRBJ1-1	CASSPRGGGEAEAFF
TRBV4-3	TRBJ2-2	CASSQTGSDTGELFF
TRBV30	TRBJ1-6	CAWNGLALDSPLHF
TRBV14	TRBJ2-1	CASSLAPRSNNEQFF
TRBV20-1	TRBJ2-1	CSAPTGYSYNEQFF
TRBV20-1	TRBJ2-1	CSANPSGNEQFF
TRBV21-1	TRBJ2-7	CASSKEVAASSYEQYF
TRBV20-1	TRBJ2-1	CSAARGRGGNEQFF
TRBV20-1	TRBJ1-6	CSASIGGPQRNSPLHF
TRBV20-1	TRBJ2-1	CSARDMGLAGGNEQFF
TRBV18	TRBJ2-7	CASSPRAEYEQYF
TRBV4-3	TRBJ2-5	CASSQILAEHGTETQYF
TRBV7-7	TRBJ1-1	CASSLRQGTLNTEAFF
TRBV19	TRBJ2-7	CASRPGGDYEQYF
TRBV7-2	TRBJ2-5	CASSLFPETQYF
TRBV14	TRBJ1-1	CASSVRQELMNTEAFF
TRBV25-1	TRBJ2-1	CASWGDRGTSGRSKFF
TRBV28	TRBJ2-4	CASKGVPIAKNIQYF
TRBV5-4	TRBJ2-5	CASSLEGTSGETQYF
TRBV10-3	TRBJ1-5	CAIGGPDNQPQHF
TRBV20-1	TRBJ2-3	CSARDLQSRIGTSGGPDTQYF
TRBV6-1	TRBJ1-1	CASSLRTGGETEAFF
TRBV6-2/TRBV6-3	TRBJ1-1	CASSYRAPEAFF
TRBV6-2/TRBV6-3	TRBJ1-1	CASSWSENTEAFF
TRBV28	TRBJ2-3	CASSLLAGAVDTQYF